This TCR beta chain was captured in a study of blood T cell repertoires in COVID-19. This clone was counted a single time. TCRdb's copy holds only in-frame clones and misses some; the assay was immunoSEQ multiplex PCR. The sample lists about 190,000 clones; approximately 78% were seen once. The CDR3 has 16 amino acids. Germline values: CDR1 SNHLY, CDR2 FYNNEI. V lost 3 bases to trimming and J lost 5 bases, with 20 bases between them. Specimen: peripheral blood. This clonotype originated in a woman at least 80 years old with active or convalescent COVID-19. The V and J genes are TRBV2 and TRBJ2-7; D is unclear. DNA for the CDR3: TGTGCCAGCAGTGATGGTCCCAACTCAGGTCTCAACGAGCAGTACTTC. Translation gives CASSDGPNSGLNEQYF.